This entry describes one TCR beta chain. Its specificity is unknown. The data originate from a study of T cell clonotyping in hematopoietic cell transplantation. Whole-study findings and limits: Recipient TCR diversity dropped after transplant; expanded clonotypes rose from day 30 to 180.

Germline CDR1 reads PRHDT; CDR2 reads FYEKMQ (reference sequence). Trimming took off 4 bases at V and 5 bases at J, with 8 bases between the two ends. The CDR3 loop spans 12 amino acids. TCRdb's table, derived via immunoSEQ multiplex PCR, lists solely in-frame clones and lacks some. Of 60,000 to 75,000 clones in the sample, around 94% were seen once. The receptor's source is a man in his forties or fifties in good health. Some clones in this sample may be carry-over from other donors' samples. The sample was peripheral blood mononuclear cells. The chain combines TRBV13 with TRBJ1-1, with D tentatively TRBD1 (5 bases). CDR3 sequence reads: CASSWGVTEAFF. CDR3 nucleotides: TGTGCCAGCAGCTGGGGGGTAACTGAAGCTTTCTTT.